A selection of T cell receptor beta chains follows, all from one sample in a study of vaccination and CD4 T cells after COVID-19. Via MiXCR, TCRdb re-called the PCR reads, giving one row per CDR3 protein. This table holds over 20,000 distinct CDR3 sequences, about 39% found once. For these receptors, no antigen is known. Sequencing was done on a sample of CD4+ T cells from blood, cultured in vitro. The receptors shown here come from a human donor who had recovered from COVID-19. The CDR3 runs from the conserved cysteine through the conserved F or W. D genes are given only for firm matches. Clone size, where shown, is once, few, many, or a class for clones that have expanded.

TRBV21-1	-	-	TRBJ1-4	CASSGGGHRNEKLFF	TGTGCCAGCAGCGGAGGGGGACACCGTAATGAAAAACTGTTTTTT
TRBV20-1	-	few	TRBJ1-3	CSANQGQGGNTIYF	TGCAGTGCTAATCAGGGGCAAGGAGGAAACACCATATATTTT
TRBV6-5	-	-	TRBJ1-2	CASSSVRGRSDYGYTF	TGTGCCAGCAGTTCCGTACGGGGGCGATCGGACTATGGCTACACCTTC
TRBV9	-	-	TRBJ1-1	CASSVVAGKSAAFF	TGTGCCAGCAGCGTAGTGGCCGGGAAGTCGGCCGCTTTCTTT
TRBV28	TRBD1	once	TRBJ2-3	CASSPNRQGWYF	TGTGCCAGCAGTCCAAACCGACAGGGATGGTATTTT
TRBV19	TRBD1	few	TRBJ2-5	CASSPDRGLSGETQYF	TGTGCCAGTAGTCCGGACAGGGGGCTTAGTGGGGAGACCCAGTACTTC
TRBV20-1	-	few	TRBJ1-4	CSVTRVPVNEKLFF	TGCAGTGTTACAAGAGTGCCGGTCAATGAAAAACTGTTTTTT
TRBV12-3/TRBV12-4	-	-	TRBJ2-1	CASRNLAGAEQFF	TGTGCCAGCAGGAATCTAGCTGGGGCTGAGCAGTTCTTC
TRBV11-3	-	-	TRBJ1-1	CASMGGRAEAFF	TGTGCCAGCATGGGGGGCCGGGCTGAAGCTTTCTTT
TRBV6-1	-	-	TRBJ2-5	CASRQRTQETQYF	TGTGCCAGCAGACAGCGAACCCAAGAGACCCAGTACTTC
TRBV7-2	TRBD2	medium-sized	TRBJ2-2	CASSSRPLAGGNTGELFF	TGTGCCAGCAGCTCACGCCCACTAGCGGGGGGGAACACCGGGGAGCTGTTTTTT
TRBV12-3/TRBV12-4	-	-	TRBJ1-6	CASSNGRVSSYNSPLHF	TGTGCCAGCAGTAATGGACGTGTGAGCTCCTATAATTCACCCCTCCACTTT
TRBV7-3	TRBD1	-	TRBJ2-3	CASSLRGDRVTDTQYF	TGTGCCAGCAGCTTAAGAGGGGACAGAGTGACAGATACGCAGTATTTT
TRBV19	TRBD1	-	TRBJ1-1	CASRTQGDTEAFF	TGTGCCAGTAGGACCCAGGGGGACACTGAAGCTTTCTTT
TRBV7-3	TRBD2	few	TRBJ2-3	CASSLGGGLSDTQYF	TGTGCCAGCAGCTTAGGCGGGGGGCTATCAGATACGCAGTATTTT
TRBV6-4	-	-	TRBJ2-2	CASSDSLDTGELFF	TGTGCCAGCAGTGACTCACTAGACACCGGGGAGCTGTTTTTT
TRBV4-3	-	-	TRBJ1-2	CASSQDRRQGTYGYTF	TGCGCCAGCAGCCAAGATAGGCGGCAGGGGACATATGGCTACACCTTC
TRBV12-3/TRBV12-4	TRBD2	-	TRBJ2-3	CASSLTAGGTDTQYF	TGTGCCAGCAGTTTAACAGCGGGGGGCACAGATACGCAGTATTTT
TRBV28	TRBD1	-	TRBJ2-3	CASSRPGQGTDTQYF	TGTGCCAGCAGTAGACCGGGACAGGGAACAGATACGCAGTATTTT
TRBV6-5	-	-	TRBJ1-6	CASSYGVSAAYYNSPLHF	TGTGCCAGCAGTTATGGTGTTTCCGCGGCTTACTATAATTCACCCCTCCACTTT
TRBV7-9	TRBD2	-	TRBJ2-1	CASSLEREDTEQFF	TGTGCCAGCAGCTTAGAACGGGAGGACACTGAGCAGTTCTTC
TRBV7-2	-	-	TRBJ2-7	CASSPTSDGRRYEQYF	TGTGCCAGCAGCCCCACAAGCGACGGCAGGAGGTACGAGCAGTACTTC
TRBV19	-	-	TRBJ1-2	CASSLLRGRGYGYTF	TGTGCCAGTAGCCTTTTGCGGGGCAGGGGCTATGGCTACACCTTC
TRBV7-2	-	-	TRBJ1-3	CASSRSPGNTIYF	TGTGCCAGCAGTAGGTCGCCCGGAAACACCATATATTTT
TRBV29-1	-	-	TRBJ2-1	CSAPPFGTALNEQFF	TGCAGCGCCCCCCCTTTTGGTACGGCCCTCAATGAGCAGTTCTTC
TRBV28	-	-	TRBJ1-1	CASSLTGRIDTEAFF	TGTGCCAGCAGTCTTACAGGGAGGATTGACACTGAAGCTTTCTTT
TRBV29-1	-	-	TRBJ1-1	CSVAHRGTEAFF	TGCAGCGTGGCTCATCGGGGGACTGAAGCTTTCTTT
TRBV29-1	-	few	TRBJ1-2	CSVERVNYGYTF	TGCAGCGTTGAACGGGTAAACTATGGCTACACCTTC
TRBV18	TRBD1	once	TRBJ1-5	CASSQFDRVGQPQHF	TGTGCCAGCTCACAATTCGACAGGGTGGGACAGCCCCAGCATTTT
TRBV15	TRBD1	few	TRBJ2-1	CATSRRQGYNEQFF	TGTGCCACCAGCCGGCGACAGGGGTACAATGAGCAGTTCTTC
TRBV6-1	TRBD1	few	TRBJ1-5	CASSGQGYSNQPQHF	TGTGCCAGCAGTGGACAGGGGTATAGCAATCAGCCCCAGCATTTT
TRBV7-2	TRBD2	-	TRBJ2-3	CASSLGGLAGGSRTDTQYF	TGTGCCAGCAGCTTAGGGGGACTAGCGGGAGGATCCCGCACAGATACGCAGTATTTT
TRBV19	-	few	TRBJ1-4	CATSEARGNKLFF	TGTGCCACCTCCGAGGCAAGGGGAAACAAACTGTTTTTT
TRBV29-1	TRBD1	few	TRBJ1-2	CSVGDRGYGYTF	TGCAGCGTGGGGGACAGGGGGTATGGCTACACCTTC
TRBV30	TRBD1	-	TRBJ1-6	CAWSRPTGTGHSPLHF	TGTGCCTGGAGTAGACCTACCGGGACAGGGCACTCACCCCTCCACTTT
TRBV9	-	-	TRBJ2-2	CASSPRGGYTGELFF	TGTGCCAGCAGCCCAAGGGGGGGATACACCGGGGAGCTGTTTTTT
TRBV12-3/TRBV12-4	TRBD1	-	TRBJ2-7	CASSIGTGVEQYF	TGTGCCAGCAGTATCGGGACAGGGGTCGAGCAGTACTTC
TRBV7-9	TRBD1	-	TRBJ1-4	CASSQDRVNEKLFF	TGTGCCAGCAGCCAGGACAGGGTTAATGAAAAACTGTTTTTT
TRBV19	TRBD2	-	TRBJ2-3	CASCSGGATDTQYF	TGTGCCAGCTGTAGCGGGGGGGCCACAGATACGCAGTATTTT
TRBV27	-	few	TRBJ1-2	CASSLGGRGGYTF	TGTGCCAGCAGTTTGGGGGGAAGGGGCGGCTACACCTTC
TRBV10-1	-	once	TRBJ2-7	CASSESGSHEQYF	TGCGCCAGCAGTGAGTCTGGGAGCCACGAGCAGTACTTC
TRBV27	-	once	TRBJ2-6	CASSSQGSGANVLTF	TGTGCCAGCAGTTCCCAGGGATCTGGGGCCAACGTCCTGACTTTC
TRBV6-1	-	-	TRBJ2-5	CASKLTGLGETQYF	TGTGCCAGCAAACTTACAGGGCTGGGAGAGACCCAGTACTTC
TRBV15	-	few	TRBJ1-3	CATSPRRSDGNTIYF	TGTGCCACCAGCCCCCGCAGGTCGGATGGAAACACCATATATTTT
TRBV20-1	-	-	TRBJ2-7	CSARDGRESPYEQYF	TGCAGTGCTAGAGATGGACGGGAGAGCCCCTACGAGCAGTACTTC
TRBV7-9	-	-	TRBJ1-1	CASSPRQDRRWNTEAFF	TGTGCCAGCAGCCCCCGACAGGACCGTCGCTGGAACACTGAAGCTTTCTTT
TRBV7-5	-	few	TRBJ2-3	CISVPEAIYQGRCTDTQYF	-
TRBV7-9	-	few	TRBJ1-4	CASSLDVVEKLFF	TGTGCCAGCAGCTTAGACGTTGTTGAAAAACTGTTTTTT
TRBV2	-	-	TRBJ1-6	CASSEAEIRPLHF	TGTGCCAGCAGTGAAGCTGAGATACGGCCCCTCCACTTT
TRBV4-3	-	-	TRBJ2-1	CASSQGGMGEGEQFF	TGCGCCAGCAGCCAAGGTGGTATGGGAGAGGGTGAGCAGTTCTTC
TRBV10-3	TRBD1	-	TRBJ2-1	CAITADRWLEQFF	TGTGCCATCACAGCGGACAGGTGGCTTGAGCAGTTCTTC
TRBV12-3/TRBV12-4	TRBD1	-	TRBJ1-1	CASSLIRGLNTEAFF	TGTGCCAGCAGTTTAATTAGGGGGCTGAACACTGAAGCTTTCTTT
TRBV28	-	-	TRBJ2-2	CASSSMTKTVLNTGELFF	TGTGCCAGCAGTTCCATGACAAAGACAGTTTTGAACACCGGGGAGCTGTTTTTT
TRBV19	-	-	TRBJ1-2	CASNPGGGRTNTYGYTF	TGTGCCAGTAATCCTGGTGGGGGGAGGACAAACACTTATGGCTACACCTTC
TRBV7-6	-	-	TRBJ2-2	CASSLAGLMANTGELFF	TGTGCCAGCAGCTTAGCGGGACTTATGGCGAACACCGGGGAGCTGTTTTTT
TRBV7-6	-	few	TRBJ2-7	CASSLYLGTDPFPYEQYF	TGTGCCAGCAGCTTATACCTCGGGACGGACCCTTTTCCCTACGAGCAGTACTTC
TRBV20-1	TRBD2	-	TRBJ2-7	CSANTGTSGLRAEQYF	TGCAGTGCAAACACCGGGACTAGCGGGCTGCGGGCCGAGCAGTACTTC